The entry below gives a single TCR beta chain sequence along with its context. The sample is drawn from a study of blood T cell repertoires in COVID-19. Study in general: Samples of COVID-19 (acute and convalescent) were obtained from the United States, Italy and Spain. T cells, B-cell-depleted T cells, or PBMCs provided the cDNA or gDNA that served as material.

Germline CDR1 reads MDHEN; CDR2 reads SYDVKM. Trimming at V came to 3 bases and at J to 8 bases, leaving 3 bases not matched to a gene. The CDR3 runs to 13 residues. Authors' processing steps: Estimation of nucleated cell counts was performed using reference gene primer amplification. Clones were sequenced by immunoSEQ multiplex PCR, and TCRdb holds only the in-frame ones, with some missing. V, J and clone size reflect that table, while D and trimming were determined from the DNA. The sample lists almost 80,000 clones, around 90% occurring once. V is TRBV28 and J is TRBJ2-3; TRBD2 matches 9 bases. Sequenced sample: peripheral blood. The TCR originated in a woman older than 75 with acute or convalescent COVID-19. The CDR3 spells CASSLGGRGTQYF. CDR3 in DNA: TGTGCCAGCAGTTTGGGCGGGAGGGGTACGCAGTATTTT.